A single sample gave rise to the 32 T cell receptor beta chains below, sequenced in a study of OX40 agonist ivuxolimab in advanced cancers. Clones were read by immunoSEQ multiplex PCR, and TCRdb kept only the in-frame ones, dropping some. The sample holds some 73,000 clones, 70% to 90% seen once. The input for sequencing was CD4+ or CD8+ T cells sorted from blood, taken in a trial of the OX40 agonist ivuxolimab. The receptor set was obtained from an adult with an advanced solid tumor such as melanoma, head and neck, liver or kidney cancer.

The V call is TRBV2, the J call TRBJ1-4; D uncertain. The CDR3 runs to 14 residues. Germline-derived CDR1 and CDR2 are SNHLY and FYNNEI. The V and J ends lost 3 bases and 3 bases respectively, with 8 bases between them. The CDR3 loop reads CASSERASNEKLFF. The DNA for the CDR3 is TGTGCCAGCAGTGAGAGGGCCTCTAATGAAAAACTGTTTTTT.

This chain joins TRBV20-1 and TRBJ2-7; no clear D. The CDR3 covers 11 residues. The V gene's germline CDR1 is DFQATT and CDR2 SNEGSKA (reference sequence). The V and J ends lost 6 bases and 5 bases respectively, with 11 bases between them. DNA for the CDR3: TGCAGTGCCCTACACCGGGACGAGCAGTACTTC. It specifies CSALHRDEQYF.

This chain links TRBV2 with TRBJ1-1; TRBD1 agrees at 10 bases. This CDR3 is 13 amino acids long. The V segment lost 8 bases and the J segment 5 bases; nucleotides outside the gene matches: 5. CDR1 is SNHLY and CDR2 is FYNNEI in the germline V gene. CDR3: CASFRDRGTEAFF. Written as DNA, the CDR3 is TGTGCCAGCTTCAGGGACAGGGGAACTGAAGCTTTCTTT.

The CDR3 spells CSVERRLAGGGEQFF. Here the CDR3 DNA reads TGCAGCGTTGAAAGGAGACTAGCGGGAGGGGGCGAGCAGTTCTTC. This chain uses TRBV29-1 with TRBJ2-1; 14 bases agree with TRBD2. Germline V lookup: CDR1 SQVTM, CDR2 ANQGSEA. The CDR3 has 15 residues. V shed 2 bases and J 10 bases; nucleotides not matched to a gene: 7.

CDR3 sequence reads: CASSESGVSYEQYF. DNA of the CDR3: TGTGCCAGCAGTGAAAGTGGGGTCTCCTACGAGCAGTACTTC. The rearrangement uses TRBV6-1 and TRBJ2-7; D is ambiguous. The V gene's germline CDR1 is MNHNS and CDR2 SASEGT. The CDR3 extends over 14 amino acids. Trimming shortened V by 2 bases and J by 0 bases, and 8 bases separated the two germline ends.

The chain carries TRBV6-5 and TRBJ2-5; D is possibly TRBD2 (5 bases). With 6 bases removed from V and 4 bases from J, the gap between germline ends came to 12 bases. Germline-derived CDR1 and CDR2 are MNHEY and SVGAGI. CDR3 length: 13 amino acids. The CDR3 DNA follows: TGTGCCAGCAGCCTACTAGTTGCAGAGACCCAGTACTTC. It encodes CASSLLVAETQYF.

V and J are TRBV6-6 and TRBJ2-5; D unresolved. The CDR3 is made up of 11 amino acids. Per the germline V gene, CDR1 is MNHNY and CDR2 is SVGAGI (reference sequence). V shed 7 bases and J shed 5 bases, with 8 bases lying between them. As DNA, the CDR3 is TGTGCCAGCACGGAGAGGGAGACCCAGTACTTC. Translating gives CASTERETQYF.

CDR3 nucleotides: TGTGCCAGCAGTGTGGACAGGGGACAACACGAGCAGTACTTC. Protein: CASSVDRGQHEQYF. The rearrangement uses TRBV27 and TRBJ2-7, with 9 bases matching TRBD1. The CDR3 consists of 14 residues. CDR1 MNHEY and CDR2 SMNVEV come from the germline V gene (reference sequence). With V trimmed by 5 bases and J by 5 bases, 7 bases remained unmatched.

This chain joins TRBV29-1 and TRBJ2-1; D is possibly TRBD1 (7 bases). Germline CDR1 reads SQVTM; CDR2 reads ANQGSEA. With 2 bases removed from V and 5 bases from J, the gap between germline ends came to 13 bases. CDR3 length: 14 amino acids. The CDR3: CSVERGTANNEQFF. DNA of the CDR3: TGCAGCGTTGAACGGGGGACAGCAAACAATGAGCAGTTCTTC.

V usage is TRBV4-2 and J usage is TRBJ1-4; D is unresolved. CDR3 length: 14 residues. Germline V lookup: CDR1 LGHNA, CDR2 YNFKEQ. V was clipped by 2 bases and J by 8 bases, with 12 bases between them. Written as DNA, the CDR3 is TGTGCCAGCAGCCAATCGGCAGGAGGAGAAAAACTGTTTTTT. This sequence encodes CASSQSAGGEKLFF.

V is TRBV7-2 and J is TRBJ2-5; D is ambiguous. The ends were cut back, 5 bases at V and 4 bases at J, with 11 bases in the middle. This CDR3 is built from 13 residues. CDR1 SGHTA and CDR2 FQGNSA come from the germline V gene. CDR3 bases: TGTGCCAGCAGCCCCAACCCGGGAGAGACCCAGTACTTC. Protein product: CASSPNPGETQYF.

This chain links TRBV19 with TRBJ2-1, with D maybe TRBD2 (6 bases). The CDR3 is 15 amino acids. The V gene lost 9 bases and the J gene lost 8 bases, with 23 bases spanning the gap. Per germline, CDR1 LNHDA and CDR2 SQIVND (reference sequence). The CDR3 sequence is CASQWGTSSRDEQFF. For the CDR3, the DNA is TGTGCCAGCCAGTGGGGGACTTCGTCGCGCGATGAGCAGTTCTTC.

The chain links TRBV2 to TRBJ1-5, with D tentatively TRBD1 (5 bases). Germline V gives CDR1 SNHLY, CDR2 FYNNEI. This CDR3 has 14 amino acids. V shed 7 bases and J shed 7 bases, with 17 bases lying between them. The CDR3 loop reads CASNVAGLGQPQHF. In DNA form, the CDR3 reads TGTGCCAGCAATGTCGCGGGGCTAGGACAGCCCCAGCATTTT.

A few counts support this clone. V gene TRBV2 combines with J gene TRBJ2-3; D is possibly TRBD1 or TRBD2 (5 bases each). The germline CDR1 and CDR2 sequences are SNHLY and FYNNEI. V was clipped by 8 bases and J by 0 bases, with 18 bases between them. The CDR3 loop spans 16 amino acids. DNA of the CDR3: TGTGCCAGCCCCCAAGGGACCTCGGCTAGCACAGATACGCAGTATTTT. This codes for CASPQGTSASTDTQYF.

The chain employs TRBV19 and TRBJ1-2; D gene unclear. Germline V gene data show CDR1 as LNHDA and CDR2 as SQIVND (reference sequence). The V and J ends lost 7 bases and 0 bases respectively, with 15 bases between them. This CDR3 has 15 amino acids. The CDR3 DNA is TGTGCCAGTACCCCCCAGGTCTCGCCTAACTATGGCTACACCTTC. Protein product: CASTPQVSPNYGYTF.

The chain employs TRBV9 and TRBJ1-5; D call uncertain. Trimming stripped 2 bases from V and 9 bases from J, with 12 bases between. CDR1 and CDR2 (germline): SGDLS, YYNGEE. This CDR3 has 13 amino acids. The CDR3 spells CASSVGVGRPQHF. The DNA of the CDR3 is TGTGCCAGCAGCGTCGGCGTTGGAAGGCCCCAGCATTTT.

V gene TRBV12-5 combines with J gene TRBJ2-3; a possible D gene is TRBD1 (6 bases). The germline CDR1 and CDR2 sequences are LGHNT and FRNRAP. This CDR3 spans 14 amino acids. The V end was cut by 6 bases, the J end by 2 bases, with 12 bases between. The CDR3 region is CASGPDRPTDTQYF. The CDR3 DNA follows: TGTGCTAGTGGACCGGACAGACCCACAGATACGCAGTATTTT. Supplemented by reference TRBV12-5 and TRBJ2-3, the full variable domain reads DARVTQTPRHKVTEMGQEVTMRCQPILGHNTVFWYRQTMMQGLELLAYFRNRAPLDDSGMPKDRFSAEMPDATLATLKIQPSEPRDSAVYFCASGPDRPTDTQYFGPGTRLTVL.

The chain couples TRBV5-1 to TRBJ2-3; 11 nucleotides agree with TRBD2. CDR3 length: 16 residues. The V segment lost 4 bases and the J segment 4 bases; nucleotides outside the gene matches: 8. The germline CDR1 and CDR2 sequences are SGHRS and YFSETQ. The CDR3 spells CASSPVLAGGSDTQYF. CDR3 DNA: TGCGCCAGCAGCCCTGTCCTAGCGGGAGGATCAGATACGCAGTATTTT.

CDR3 DNA: TGTGCCAGCTCACCGAATATAGCGGGGATCACAGATACGCAGTATTTT. Its protein product is CASSPNIAGITDTQYF. The V and J genes are TRBV18 and TRBJ2-3, with 8 bases that match TRBD2. Germline V CDR1 and CDR2: KGHSH, LQKENI. Trimming removed 3 bases from V and 2 bases from J; junction bases left unmatched: 7. CDR3 length: 16 residues.

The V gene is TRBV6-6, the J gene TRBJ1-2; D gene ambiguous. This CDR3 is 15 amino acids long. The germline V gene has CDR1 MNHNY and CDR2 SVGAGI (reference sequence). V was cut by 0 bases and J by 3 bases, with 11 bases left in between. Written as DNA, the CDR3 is TGTGCCAGCAGTTACTCGAGGGTCCCTGACTATGGCTACACCTTC. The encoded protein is CASSYSRVPDYGYTF.

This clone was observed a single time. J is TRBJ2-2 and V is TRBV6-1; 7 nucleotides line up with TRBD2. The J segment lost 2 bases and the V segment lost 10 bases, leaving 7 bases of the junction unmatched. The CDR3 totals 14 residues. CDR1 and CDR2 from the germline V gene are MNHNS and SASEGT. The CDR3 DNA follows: TGTGCCACCGCGGGACTATTAAACACCGGGGAGCTGTTTTTT. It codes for CATAGLLNTGELFF.

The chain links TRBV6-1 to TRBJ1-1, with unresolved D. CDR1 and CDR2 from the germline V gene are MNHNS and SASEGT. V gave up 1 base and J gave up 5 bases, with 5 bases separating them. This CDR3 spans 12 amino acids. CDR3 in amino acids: CASSEVQTEAFF. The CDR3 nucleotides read TGTGCCAGCAGTGAAGTACAGACTGAAGCTTTCTTT.

CDR3 in DNA: TGTGCCAGCTCGCGGGAGGGCCTCGGGGAGCTGTTTTTT. Protein: CASSREGLGELFF. The V call is TRBV11-2, the J call TRBJ2-2; 9 bases are shared with TRBD2. The CDR3 loop spans 13 amino acids. The V and J ends lost 8 bases and 7 bases, in that order; junction bases with no gene match: 5. Germline lookup yields CDR1 SGHAT and CDR2 FQNNGV.

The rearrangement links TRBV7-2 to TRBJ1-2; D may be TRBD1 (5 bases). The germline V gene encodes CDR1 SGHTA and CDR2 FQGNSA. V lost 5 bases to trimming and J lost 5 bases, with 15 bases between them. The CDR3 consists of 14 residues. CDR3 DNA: TGTGCCAGCAGCCTCACCGGGACGGAATATGGCTACACCTTC. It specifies CASSLTGTEYGYTF. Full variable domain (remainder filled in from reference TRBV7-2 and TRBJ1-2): GAGVSQSPSNKVTEKGKDVELRCDPISGHTALYWYRQSLGQGLEFLIYFQGNSAPDKSGLPSDRFSAERTGGSVSTLTIQRTQQEDSAVYLCASSLTGTEYGYTFGSGTRLTVV.

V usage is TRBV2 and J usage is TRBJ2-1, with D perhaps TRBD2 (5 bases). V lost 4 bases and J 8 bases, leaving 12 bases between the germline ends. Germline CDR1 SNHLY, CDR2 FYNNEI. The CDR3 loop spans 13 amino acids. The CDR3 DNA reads TGTGCCAGCAGTGGAGGACTGATAGATGAGCAGTTCTTC. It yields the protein CASSGGLIDEQFF.

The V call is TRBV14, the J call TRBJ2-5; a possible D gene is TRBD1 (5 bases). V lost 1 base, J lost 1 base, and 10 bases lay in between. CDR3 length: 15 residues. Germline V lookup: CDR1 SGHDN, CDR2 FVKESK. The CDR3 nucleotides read TGTGCCAGCAGCCAAGCGCGACAGCTCCAAGAGACCCAGTACTTC. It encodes CASSQARQLQETQYF. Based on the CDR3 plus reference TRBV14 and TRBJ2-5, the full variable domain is EAGVTQFPSHSVIEKGQTVTLRCDPISGHDNLYWYRRVMGKEIKFLLHFVKESKQDESGMPNNRFLAERTGGTYSTLKVQPAELEDSGVYFCASSQARQLQETQYFGPGTRLLVL.

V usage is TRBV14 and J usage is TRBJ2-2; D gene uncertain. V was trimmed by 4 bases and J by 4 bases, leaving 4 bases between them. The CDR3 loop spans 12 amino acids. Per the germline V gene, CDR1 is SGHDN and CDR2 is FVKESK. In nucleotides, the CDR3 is TGTGCCAGCAGCCGCGTCACCGGGGAGCTGTTTTTT. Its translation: CASSRVTGELFF.

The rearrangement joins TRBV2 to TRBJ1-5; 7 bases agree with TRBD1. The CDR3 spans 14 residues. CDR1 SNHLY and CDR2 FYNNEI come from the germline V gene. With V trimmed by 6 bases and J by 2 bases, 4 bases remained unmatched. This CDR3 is CASRGDRGNQPQHF. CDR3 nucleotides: TGTGCCAGCAGGGGCGACAGGGGCAATCAGCCCCAGCATTTT.

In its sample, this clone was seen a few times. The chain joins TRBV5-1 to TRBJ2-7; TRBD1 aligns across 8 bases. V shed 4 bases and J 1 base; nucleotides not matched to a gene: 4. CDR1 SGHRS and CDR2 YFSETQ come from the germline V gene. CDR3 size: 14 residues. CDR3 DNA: TGCGCCAGCAGCCCGGACAGGGTGTCCTACGAGCAGTACTTC. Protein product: CASSPDRVSYEQYF.

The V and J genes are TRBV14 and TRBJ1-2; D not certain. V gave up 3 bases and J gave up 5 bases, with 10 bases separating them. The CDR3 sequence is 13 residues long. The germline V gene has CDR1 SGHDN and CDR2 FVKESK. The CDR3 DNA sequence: TGTGCCAGCAGCCAGCAAGGCCCGTATGGCTACACCTTC. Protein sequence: CASSQQGPYGYTF.

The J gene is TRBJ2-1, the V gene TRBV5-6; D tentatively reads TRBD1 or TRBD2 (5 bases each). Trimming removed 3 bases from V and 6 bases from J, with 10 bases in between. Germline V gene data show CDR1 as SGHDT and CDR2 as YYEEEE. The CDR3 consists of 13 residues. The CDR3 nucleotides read TGTGCCAGCAGCTCGGGGCCTTTCAATGAGCAGTTCTTC. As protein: CASSSGPFNEQFF.

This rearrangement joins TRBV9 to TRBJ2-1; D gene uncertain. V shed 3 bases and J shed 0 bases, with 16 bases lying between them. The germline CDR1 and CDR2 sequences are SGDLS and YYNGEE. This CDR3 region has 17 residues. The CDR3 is CASSDPRLSSSYNEQFF. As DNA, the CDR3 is TGTGCCAGCAGCGACCCACGGCTCTCCAGCTCCTACAATGAGCAGTTCTTC.